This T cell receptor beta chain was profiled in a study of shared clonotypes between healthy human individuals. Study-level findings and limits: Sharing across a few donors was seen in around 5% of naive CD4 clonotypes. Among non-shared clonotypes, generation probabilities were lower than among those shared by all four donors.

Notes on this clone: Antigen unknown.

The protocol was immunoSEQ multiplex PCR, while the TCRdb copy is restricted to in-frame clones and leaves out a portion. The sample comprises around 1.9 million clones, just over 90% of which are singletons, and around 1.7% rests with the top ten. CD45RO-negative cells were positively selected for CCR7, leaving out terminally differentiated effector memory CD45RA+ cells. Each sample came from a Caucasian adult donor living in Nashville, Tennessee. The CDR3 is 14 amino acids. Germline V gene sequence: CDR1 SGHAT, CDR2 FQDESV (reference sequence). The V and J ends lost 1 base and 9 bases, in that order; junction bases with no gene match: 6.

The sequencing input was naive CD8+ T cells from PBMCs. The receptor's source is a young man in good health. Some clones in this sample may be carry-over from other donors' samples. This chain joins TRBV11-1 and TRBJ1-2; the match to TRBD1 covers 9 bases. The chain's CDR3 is CASSLGQTGGRYTF. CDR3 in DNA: TGTGCCAGCAGCTTAGGACAGACAGGGGGACGCTACACCTTC.